The following is a T cell receptor (beta chain) sequence with its context. The ends were cut back, 3 bases at V and 3 bases at J, with 6 bases in the middle. CDR1 SQVTM and CDR2 ANQGSEA come from the germline V gene. The CDR3 is 11 residues long. The data originate from a study of blood T cells in healthy people across ages. For the second PCR, which ran for about 7 to 11 cycles, a sample-barcoded 5' primer and a J-beta primer mix were used. TCRdb called the 5' RACE reads again in MiXCR, with one record for every CDR3 protein. There are about 600,000 distinct CDR3 sequences in the sample; around 50% occur only once, and 20% to 25% lies in the top ten.

This TCR derives from a man aged 80 or over in good health. The sequenced sample consisted of blood. The rearrangement joins TRBV29-1 to TRBJ2-7; D gene ambiguous. The CDR3 spells CSVDSGYEQYF. The CDR3 coding sequence is TGCAGCGTTGACTCCGGCTACGAGCAGTACTTC.